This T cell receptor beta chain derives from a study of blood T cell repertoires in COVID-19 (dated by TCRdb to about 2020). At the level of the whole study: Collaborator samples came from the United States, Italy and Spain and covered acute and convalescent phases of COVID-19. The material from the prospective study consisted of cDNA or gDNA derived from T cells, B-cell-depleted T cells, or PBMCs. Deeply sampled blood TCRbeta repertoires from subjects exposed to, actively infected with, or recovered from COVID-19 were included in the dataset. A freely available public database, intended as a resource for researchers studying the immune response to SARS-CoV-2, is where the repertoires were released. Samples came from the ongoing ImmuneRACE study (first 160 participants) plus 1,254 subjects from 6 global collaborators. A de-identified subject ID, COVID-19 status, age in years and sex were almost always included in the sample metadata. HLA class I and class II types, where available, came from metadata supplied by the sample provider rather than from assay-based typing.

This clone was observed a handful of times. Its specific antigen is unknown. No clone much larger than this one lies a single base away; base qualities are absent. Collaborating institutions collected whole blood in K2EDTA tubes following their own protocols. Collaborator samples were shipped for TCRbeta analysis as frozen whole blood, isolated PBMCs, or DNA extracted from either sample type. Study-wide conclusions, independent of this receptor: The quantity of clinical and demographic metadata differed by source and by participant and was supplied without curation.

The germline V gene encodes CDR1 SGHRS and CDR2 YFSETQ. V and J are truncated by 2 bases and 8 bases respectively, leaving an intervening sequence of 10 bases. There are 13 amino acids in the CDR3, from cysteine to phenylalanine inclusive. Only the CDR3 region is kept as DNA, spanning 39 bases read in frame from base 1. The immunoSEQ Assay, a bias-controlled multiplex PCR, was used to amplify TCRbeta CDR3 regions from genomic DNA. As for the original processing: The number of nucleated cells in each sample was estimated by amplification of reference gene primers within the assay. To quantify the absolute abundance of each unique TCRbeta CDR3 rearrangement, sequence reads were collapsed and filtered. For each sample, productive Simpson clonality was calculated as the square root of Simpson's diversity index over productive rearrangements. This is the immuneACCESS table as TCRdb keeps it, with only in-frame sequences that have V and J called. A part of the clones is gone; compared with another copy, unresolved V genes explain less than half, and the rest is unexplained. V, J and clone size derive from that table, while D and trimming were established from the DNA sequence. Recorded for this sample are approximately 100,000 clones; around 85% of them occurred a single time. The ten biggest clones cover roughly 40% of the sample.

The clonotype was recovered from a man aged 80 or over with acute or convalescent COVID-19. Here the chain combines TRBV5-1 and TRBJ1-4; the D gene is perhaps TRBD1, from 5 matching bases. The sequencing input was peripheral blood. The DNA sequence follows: TGCGCCAGCAGCTTAGCAGGGCGGGAAAAACTGTTTTTT. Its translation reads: CASSLAGREKLFF.